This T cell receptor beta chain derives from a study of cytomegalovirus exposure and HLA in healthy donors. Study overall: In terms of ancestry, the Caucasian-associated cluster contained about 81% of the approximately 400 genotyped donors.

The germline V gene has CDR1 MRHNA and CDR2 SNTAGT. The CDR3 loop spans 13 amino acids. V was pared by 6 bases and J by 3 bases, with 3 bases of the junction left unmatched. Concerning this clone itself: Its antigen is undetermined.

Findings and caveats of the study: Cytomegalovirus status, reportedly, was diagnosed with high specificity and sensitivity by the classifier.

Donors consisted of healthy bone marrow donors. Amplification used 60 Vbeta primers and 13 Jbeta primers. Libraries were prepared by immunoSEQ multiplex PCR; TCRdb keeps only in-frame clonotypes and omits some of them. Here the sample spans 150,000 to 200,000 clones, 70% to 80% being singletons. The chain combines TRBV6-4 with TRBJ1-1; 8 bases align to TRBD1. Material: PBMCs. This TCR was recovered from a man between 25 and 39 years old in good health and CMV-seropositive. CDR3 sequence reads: CASREDRDTEAFF. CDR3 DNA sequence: TGTGCCAGCAGGGAGGACAGGGACACTGAAGCTTTCTTT.